A selection of T cell receptor beta chains follows, all from one sample in a study of blood T cell repertoires in COVID-19. TCRdb's table, derived via immunoSEQ multiplex PCR, lists solely in-frame clones and lacks some. The repertoire holds about 100,000 clones, with just over 85% as singletons. The sequenced sample was PBMCs or T cells enriched from blood (not recorded which). The receptors here all came from a woman in her 50s who had recovered from COVID-19. Both conserved end residues are part of each CDR3. Fields, in order: V gene, J gene, clone size, D gene, CDR3 DNA, CDR3 protein. D genes are given only for firm matches. Rows give clone size only sometimes, using once, few, many, or a class for an expanded clone.

>TRBV27|TRBJ2-7|.|.
TGTGCCAGCAGTTTAAGGGGGTCCACCTACGAGCAGTACTTC
CASSLRGSTYEQYF
>TRBV30|TRBJ1-4|once|.
TGTGCCTGGATGAGGTCAACTAATGAAAAACTGTTTTTT
CAWMRSTNEKLFF
>TRBV5-1|TRBJ2-2|few|.
TGCGCCAGCAGCTCCCAGACAGGAGGGGAGCTGTTTTTT
CASSSQTGGELFF
>TRBV5-4|TRBJ2-1|.|.
TGTGCCAGCAGCTCCCGACTAGAGCCCTACAATGAGCAGTTCTTC
CASSSRLEPYNEQFF
>TRBV5-1|TRBJ2-1|once|TRBD2
TGCGCCAGCAGTAGGGGACTAGTTTCAGATGAGCAGTTCTTC
CASSRGLVSDEQFF
>TRBV25-1|TRBJ1-4|.|TRBD1
TGTGCCAGCAGCATAACTGGACAGGGGGCCCTTAATGAAAAACTGTTTTTT
CASSITGQGALNEKLFF
>TRBV5-1|TRBJ1-6|.|TRBD1
TGCGCCAGCAGCTTGGAACCGGGACAGGGTATGTCACCCCTCCACTTT
CASSLEPGQGMSPLHF
>TRBV6-5|TRBJ1-3|.|.
TGTGCCAGCAGCCTATCCGGGGGAGCTGGAAACACCATATATTTT
CASSLSGGAGNTIYF
>TRBV30|TRBJ2-3|.|.
TGTGCCTCCCGGGGGGGACAGGGAGTAGATACGCAGTATTTT
CASRGGQGVDTQYF
>TRBV29-1|TRBJ2-1|.|TRBD2
TGCAGCGTTGGTAGCGGGAGTAGCTACAATGAGCAGTTCTTC
CSVGSGSSYNEQFF
>TRBV9|TRBJ1-4|few|TRBD1
TGTGCCAGCAGCGAGACAGGGTATCCTAATGAAAAACTGTTTTTT
CASSETGYPNEKLFF
>TRBV7-9|TRBJ2-3|.|TRBD2
TGTGCCAGCAGCGCCCAGACTAGCGGGAGCTCGGATACGCAGTATTTT
CASSAQTSGSSDTQYF
>TRBV28|TRBJ1-2|.|TRBD1
TGTGCCAGCCGCGGACAGGGCACCAACTATGGCTACACCTTC
CASRGQGTNYGYTF
>TRBV2|TRBJ1-4|.|TRBD1
TGTGCCAGCAGACCTCGGACAGGCAATAATGAAAAACTGTTTTTT
CASRPRTGNNEKLFF
>TRBV7-9|TRBJ2-7|.|.
TGTGCCAGCAGCTTCTCGGGGAACGAGCAGTACTTC
CASSFSGNEQYF
>TRBV6-4|TRBJ2-7|.|.
TGTGCCAGCGCTATTCTTGACAGGAGAACCTACGAGCAGTACTTC
CASAILDRRTYEQYF
>TRBV5-1|TRBJ2-7|.|TRBD2
TGCGCCAGCAGCGGCAGGACTAGTCGGGGCGAGCAGTACTTC
CASSGRTSRGEQYF
>TRBV3-1/TRBV3-2|TRBJ2-3|.|.
TGTGCCAGCAGCCAAGATTGGGGGGGCCGTGGCACAGATACGCAGTATTTT
CASSQDWGGRGTDTQYF
>TRBV5-1|TRBJ1-1|.|.
TGCGCCAGCAGCACCATTACAGGGAAGGGTGAAGCTTTCTTT
CASSTITGKGEAFF
>TRBV11-2|TRBJ2-7|.|TRBD1
TGTGCCAGCAGCTTAGTTACAGGGGTCCACGCCTACGAGCAGTACTTC
CASSLVTGVHAYEQYF
>TRBV29-1|TRBJ1-2|.|TRBD1
TGCAGCGCGGACAGGGGGCAAGGTGGCTACACCTTC
CSADRGQGGYTF
>TRBV6-5|TRBJ1-2|.|TRBD1
TGTGCCAGCAGTTACTCCAGGGGGTTTGATGGCTACACCTTC
CASSYSRGFDGYTF
>TRBV30|TRBJ2-7|once|.
TGTGCCTGGAGTGTAACCAGGAAGCCCACACTCTTCTCCTACGAGCAGTACTTC
CAWSVTRKPTLFSYEQYF
>TRBV27|TRBJ1-2|.|TRBD1
TGTGCCAGCAGTTTAGACAGGGCTAACTATGGCTACACCTTC
CASSLDRANYGYTF
>TRBV9|TRBJ2-5|.|TRBD1
TGTGCCAGCAGCGGGGGGACAGGGCGGGAGACCCAGTACTTC
CASSGGTGRETQYF
>TRBV2|TRBJ2-5|.|TRBD1
TGTGCCAGCTCGTACCTAACACAGGGGCCTTCTGGGACCCAGTACTTC
CASSYLTQGPSGTQYF
>TRBV10-3|TRBJ2-3|.|.
TGTGCCATCAGAGAGGGCAGCACAGATACGCAGTATTTT
CAIREGSTDTQYF
>TRBV24-1|TRBJ1-2|.|TRBD1
TGTGCCACCAGTGAACGGACAGGCTATGGCTACACCTTC
CATSERTGYGYTF
>TRBV24-1|TRBJ2-3|.|TRBD2
TGTGCCACCAGTGATCCAAGCGGGGCGGCAGATACGCAGTATTTT
CATSDPSGAADTQYF
>TRBV28|TRBJ1-3|.|.
TGTGCCAGCAGTTTGGCAGGGGCAGGTGGAAACACCATATATTTT
CASSLAGAGGNTIYF
>TRBV19|TRBJ2-3|.|TRBD2
TGTGCCAGTAGTAAATTTAGCGGGGGAGGCACAGATACGCAGTATTTT
CASSKFSGGGTDTQYF
>TRBV5-1|TRBJ1-4|few|TRBD1
TGCGCCAGCAGCTTAACAGGGGGAGATCATGAAAAACTGTTTTTT
CASSLTGGDHEKLFF
>TRBV6-5|TRBJ1-2|.|TRBD1
TGTGCCAGCAGTTACTCGGGACAGTATGGCTACACCTTC
CASSYSGQYGYTF
>TRBV28|TRBJ2-1|once|TRBD1
TGTGCCAGTCGTACCCCCGGGACAGGGTACAATGAGCAGTTCTTC
CASRTPGTGYNEQFF
>TRBV27|TRBJ2-7|.|.
TGTGCCAGCAGTTTATCGCGGGAAGGCGAGCAGTACTTC
CASSLSREGEQYF
>TRBV28|TRBJ1-1|.|.
TGTGCCAGCAGGGCAGGGTATGGTTCTGAAGCTTTCTTT
CASRAGYGSEAFF
>TRBV24-1|TRBJ1-2|.|.
TGTGCCACCAGTGATTTGGACAGTCCTAACTATGGCTACACCTTC
CATSDLDSPNYGYTF
>TRBV30|TRBJ1-1|.|.
TGTGCCTGGAGTGTTAGTCGAACTGAAGCTTTCTTT
CAWSVSRTEAFF
>TRBV27|TRBJ1-5|.|.
TGTGCCAGCAGTTTATACTCGGCGGGAAGGTATGATCAGCCCCAGCATTTT
CASSLYSAGRYDQPQHF
>TRBV5-1|TRBJ1-2|.|TRBD1
TGCGCCAGCAGCAACAGGGGGGCAGAGTATGGCTACACCTTC
CASSNRGAEYGYTF
>TRBV28|TRBJ1-1|.|.
TGTGCCAGCAGTTTTGAGGGTCTGACGAACACTGAAGCTTTCTTT
CASSFEGLTNTEAFF
>TRBV28|TRBJ2-7|.|TRBD2
TGTGCCAGCACCCAGAGCGGGAGGGCCGTTAGGGTGCAGTACTTC
CASTQSGRAVRVQYF
>TRBV27|TRBJ2-3|.|TRBD2
TGTGCCAGCAGCAGAACCCTGACTAGCGGCACAGATACGCAGTATTTT
CASSRTLTSGTDTQYF
>TRBV6-5|TRBJ1-6|.|TRBD1
TGTGCCAGCAGTTCCGGGACAGTAAATTCACCCCTCCACTTT
CASSSGTVNSPLHF
>TRBV5-1|TRBJ2-2|.|TRBD1
TGCACCAGCAGCCCGGGACAGGGGGCACCCGGGGAGCTGTTTTTT
CTSSPGQGAPGELFF